This is a list of T cell receptor beta chains from one sample in a study of CD8 T cells in Susac syndrome. TCRdb re-analysed the immunoSEQ multiplex PCR reads in MiXCR, keeping a single row per CDR3 protein. The sample includes approximately 160,000 distinct CDR3 sequences, roughly 93% seen only once; the top ten take more than 0.11%. Sequencing was performed on CD4+ T cells from PBMCs. These TCRs come from a human donor in good health. The CDR3 runs from the conserved cysteine through the conserved F or W. Each record gives: J gene, D gene, V gene, CDR3 protein. A D gene is named only where the DNA matches it firmly.

J gene: TRBJ1-1; D gene: NA; V gene: TRBV28; CDR3 protein: CASILGGRDTEAFF
J gene: TRBJ2-5; D gene: NA; V gene: TRBV24-1; CDR3 protein: CATSDPLAEQETQYF
J gene: TRBJ2-3; D gene: TRBD2; V gene: TRBV4-2; CDR3 protein: CASSQAGLAGTDTQYF
J gene: TRBJ1-1; D gene: NA; V gene: TRBV15; CDR3 protein: CATRDTSKGLTEAFF
J gene: TRBJ1-3; D gene: NA; V gene: TRBV12-3/TRBV12-4; CDR3 protein: CASSLRLSGNTIYF
J gene: TRBJ2-3; D gene: NA; V gene: TRBV2; CDR3 protein: CASAGPGGTDTQYF
J gene: TRBJ2-6; D gene: NA; V gene: TRBV27; CDR3 protein: CASSPDSGANVLTF
J gene: TRBJ2-1; D gene: NA; V gene: TRBV29-1; CDR3 protein: CSVPPAADRYNEQFF
J gene: TRBJ1-1; D gene: NA; V gene: TRBV5-6; CDR3 protein: CASSKGQGFRVTEAFF
J gene: TRBJ2-5; D gene: TRBD2; V gene: TRBV20-1; CDR3 protein: CSAMGTSGAYQETQYF
J gene: TRBJ1-5; D gene: NA; V gene: TRBV7-2; CDR3 protein: CASSPRTDGPQHF
J gene: TRBJ2-5; D gene: NA; V gene: TRBV7-9; CDR3 protein: CASRPSQGNPNF
J gene: TRBJ1-5; D gene: TRBD1; V gene: TRBV19; CDR3 protein: CALGQGNTNQPQHF